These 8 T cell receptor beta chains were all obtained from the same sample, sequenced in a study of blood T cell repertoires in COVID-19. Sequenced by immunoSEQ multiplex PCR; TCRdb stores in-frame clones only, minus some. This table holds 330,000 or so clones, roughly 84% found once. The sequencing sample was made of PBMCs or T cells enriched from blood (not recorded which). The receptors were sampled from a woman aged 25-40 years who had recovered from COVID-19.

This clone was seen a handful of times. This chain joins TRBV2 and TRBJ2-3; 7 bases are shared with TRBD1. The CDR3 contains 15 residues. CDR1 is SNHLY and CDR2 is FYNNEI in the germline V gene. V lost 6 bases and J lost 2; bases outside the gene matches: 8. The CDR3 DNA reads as TGTGCCAGCAGGCACACAGGGGCCTCCACAGATACGCAGTATTTT. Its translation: CASRHTGASTDTQYF.

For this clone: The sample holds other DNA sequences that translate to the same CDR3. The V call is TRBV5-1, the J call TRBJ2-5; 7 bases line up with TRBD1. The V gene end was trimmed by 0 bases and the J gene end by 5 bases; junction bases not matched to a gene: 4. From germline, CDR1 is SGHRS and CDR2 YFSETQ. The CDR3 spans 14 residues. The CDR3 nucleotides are TGCGCCAGCAGCTTGGAGGGGGCAGGGGAGACCCAGTACTTC. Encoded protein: CASSLEGAGETQYF.

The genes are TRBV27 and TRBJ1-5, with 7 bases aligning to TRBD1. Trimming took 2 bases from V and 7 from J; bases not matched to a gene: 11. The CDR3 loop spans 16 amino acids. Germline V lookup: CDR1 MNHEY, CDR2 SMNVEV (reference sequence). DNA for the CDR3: TGTGCCAGCAGTTTAAATAACAGGGGAGGAGGACAGCCCCAGCATTTT. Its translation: CASSLNNRGGGQPQHF.

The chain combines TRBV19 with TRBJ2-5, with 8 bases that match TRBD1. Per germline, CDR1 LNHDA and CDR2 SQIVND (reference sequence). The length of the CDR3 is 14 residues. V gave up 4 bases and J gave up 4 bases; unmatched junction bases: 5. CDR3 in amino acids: CASSTYDRGETQYF. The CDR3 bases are TGTGCCAGTAGTACCTACGACAGGGGAGAGACCCAGTACTTC.

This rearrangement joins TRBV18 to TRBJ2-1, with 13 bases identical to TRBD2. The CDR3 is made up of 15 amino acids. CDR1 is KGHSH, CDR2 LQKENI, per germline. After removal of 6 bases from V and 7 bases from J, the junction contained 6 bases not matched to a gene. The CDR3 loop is CASSLTSGRANEQFF. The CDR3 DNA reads TGTGCCAGCTCGCTTACTAGCGGGAGGGCAAATGAGCAGTTCTTC.

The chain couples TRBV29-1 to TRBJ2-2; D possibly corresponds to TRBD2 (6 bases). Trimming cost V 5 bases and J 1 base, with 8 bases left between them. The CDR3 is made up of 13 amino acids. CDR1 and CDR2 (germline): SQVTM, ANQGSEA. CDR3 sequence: CSVWRGNTGELFF. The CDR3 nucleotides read TGCAGCGTTTGGAGGGGGAACACCGGGGAGCTGTTTTTT.

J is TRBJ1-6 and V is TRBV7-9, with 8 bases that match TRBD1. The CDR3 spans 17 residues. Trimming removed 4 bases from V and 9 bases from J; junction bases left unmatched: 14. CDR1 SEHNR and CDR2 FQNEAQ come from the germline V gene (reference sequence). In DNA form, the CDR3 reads TGTGCCAGCAGCTCCCGAGGGTCCGGGACAGGAGGTTCACCCCTCCACTTT. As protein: CASSSRGSGTGGSPLHF.

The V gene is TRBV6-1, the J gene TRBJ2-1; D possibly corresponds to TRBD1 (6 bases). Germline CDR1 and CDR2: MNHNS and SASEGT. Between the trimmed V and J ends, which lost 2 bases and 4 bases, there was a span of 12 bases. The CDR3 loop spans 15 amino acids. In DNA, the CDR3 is TGTGCCAGCAGTGAAAGTGGGGGCGGGTACAATGAGCAGTTCTTC. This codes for CASSESGGGYNEQFF.